A single sample is the source of the 9 T cell receptor beta chains below, sequenced in a study of PD-L1 blockade in urothelial cancer. The repertoire was sequenced with immunoSEQ multiplex PCR; TCRdb's copy has only in-frame clones and lacks some. This sample has approximately 100,000 clones, with about 85% found just once. The sequencing used PBMCs, collected around atezolizumab (anti-PD-L1) treatment. These receptors all come from a man between 50 and 59 years old with urothelial cancer.

The chain is built from TRBV5-6 and TRBJ2-3; a weak D match, TRBD1 (6 bases). The CDR3 is 13 residues long. The germline V gene has CDR1 SGHDT and CDR2 YYEEEE. Trimming cost V 4 bases and J 4 bases, with 10 bases left between them. In DNA, the CDR3 is TGTGCCAGCAGCCGATCAGGGGCAGATACGCAGTATTTT. Amino acids: CASSRSGADTQYF.

This chain joins TRBV7-8 and TRBJ2-7; D might be TRBD1 (6 bases). The CDR3 loop spans 17 amino acids. Germline CDR1 and CDR2: SGHVS and FQNEAQ. Trimming shortened V by 2 bases and J by 1 base, and 18 bases separated the two germline ends. The DNA for the CDR3 is TGTGCCAGCAGCTTATCCCCCTCGGACAGCCTATCCTACGAGCAGTACTTC. This codes for CASSLSPSDSLSYEQYF.

The chain has TRBV14 and TRBJ1-6; 9 bases map to TRBD1. Trimming at V came to 4 bases and at J to 10 bases, leaving 11 bases not matched to a gene. Germline CDR1 is SGHDN and CDR2 is FVKESK. The CDR3 extends over 16 amino acids. CDR3 nucleotide sequence: TGTGCCAGCAGCCGCCCCTCGGGACAGGGACACTCACCCCTCCACTTT. Its protein product is CASSRPSGQGHSPLHF.

The V call is TRBV7-8, the J call TRBJ2-5; D may be TRBD2 (7 bases). The V end was cut by 2 bases, the J end by 4 bases, with 11 bases between. Germline V lookup: CDR1 SGHVS, CDR2 FQNEAQ. This CDR3 region has 14 residues. CDR3 sequence (DNA): TGTGCCAGCAGCTTACGCGGGGGCGGAGAGACCCAGTACTTC. This codes for CASSLRGGGETQYF.

This clone was seen a single time. The chain has TRBV5-6 and TRBJ1-4, with D possibly TRBD1 on 5 matching bases. V lost 4 bases and J 7 bases, leaving 11 bases between the germline ends. This CDR3 is built from 13 residues. The germline V gene has CDR1 SGHDT and CDR2 YYEEEE. The CDR3 DNA follows: TGTGCCAGCAGCCGCGGGACGGTTGAAAAACTGTTTTTT. Amino acid sequence: CASSRGTVEKLFF.

The CDR3 bases are TGTGCCAGCAGCCCCGCGGGGGGCCAAGAGACCCAGTACTTC. Protein product: CASSPAGGQETQYF. The V and J genes are TRBV7-2 and TRBJ2-5, with 8 bases fitting TRBD2. J lost 1 base, V lost 5 bases, and 3 bases had no gene match. The length of the CDR3 is 14 residues. Germline assignment: CDR1 SGHTA and CDR2 FQGNSA.

DNA of the CDR3: TGTGCCAGCAGCATAGGGACAGGGCATGGAAACACCATATATTTT. Protein product: CASSIGTGHGNTIYF. This chain connects TRBV7-2 to TRBJ1-3, with TRBD1 matching 9 bases. The germline CDR1 and CDR2 sequences are SGHTA and FQGNSA. J was trimmed by 3 bases and V by 5 bases; bases with no gene match: 5. The CDR3 runs to 15 residues.

The chain is built from TRBV27 and TRBJ2-1, with D tentatively TRBD2 (6 bases). Germline assignment: CDR1 MNHEY and CDR2 SMNVEV (reference sequence). This CDR3 spans 13 amino acids. V was pared by 3 bases and J by 7 bases, with 10 bases between. The CDR3 DNA sequence: TGTGCCAGCAGTTTGGGGCTAGCGAATGAGCAGTTCTTC. Amino acid sequence: CASSLGLANEQFF.

The V and J genes are TRBV19 and TRBJ2-4; 13 bases are shared with TRBD2. Germline V gene data show CDR1 as LNHDA and CDR2 as SQIVND (reference sequence). The junction had 2 bases not matched to a gene; V was cut back by 4 bases and J by 5 bases. The CDR3 contains 15 residues. CDR3 sequence (DNA): TGTGCCAGTAGTACCGGACTAGCGGGAGAAAACATTCAGTACTTC. Protein sequence: CASSTGLAGENIQYF. The whole variable domain, remainder taken from reference TRBV19 and TRBJ2-4, is DGGITQSPKYLFRKEGQNVTLSCEQNLNHDAMYWYRQDPGQGLRLIYYSQIVNDFQKGDIAEGYSVSREKKESFPLTVTSAQKNPTAFYLCASSTGLAGENIQYFGAGTRLSVL.